This T cell receptor beta chain is drawn from a study of Graves' ophthalmopathy and Graves' hyperthyroidism. Deletions cut 6 bases from V and 2 bases from J, with 14 bases between. The CDR3 loop spans 14 amino acids. Germline V gene lookup returns CDR1 MNHNS and CDR2 SASEGT. Study-wide results and limits: In blood appeared most of the expanded thyroid clonotypes whose frequency exceeded 0.001.

Diagnostic conclusions were grounded in clinical symptoms, serum thyroxine, TRAb, thyroid ultrasound and orbital computed tomography. A word on this clonotype: Its cognate antigen is unknown.

Transcripts of RNA were the source for amplifying TCR beta CDR3 regions. In the first round, RT-PCR was carried out with HTBI primers, and a multiplex PCR formed the second round. One entry per CDR3 protein results from TCRdb running MiXCR on the multiplex PCR reads. This repertoire shows 740,000 or so distinct CDR3 sequences, 40% found once; its top ten account for approximately 43%. The sequence was obtained from an adult man with Graves' ophthalmopathy. What was sequenced was peripheral blood. V and J are TRBV6-1 and TRBJ2-7; the D gene could be TRBD1 or TRBD2 (5 bases each). CDR3 coding DNA: TGTGCCAGCAGCAACCGGGACGGAACCTACGAGCAGTACTTC. This codes for CASSNRDGTYEQYF.